This passage covers 6 T cell receptor beta chains from one sample sequenced in a study of T cells in Graves' hyperthyroidism and ophthalmopathy. Researchers took RNA transcripts and amplified the TCR beta CDR3 regions from them. HTBI primers were used for first-round RT-PCR of the TCR CDR3. MiXCR was run by TCRdb on the multiplex PCR reads, yielding one entry per CDR3 protein. The sample carries some 300,000 distinct CDR3 sequences, 16% recorded once. Sequenced sample: blood. Receptors were obtained from a man aged 25-40 years with Graves' hyperthyroidism.

This clonotype was recorded at least ten times. The chain recombines TRBV9 with TRBJ2-3, with 9 bases that match TRBD2. Germline CDR1 is SGDLS and CDR2 is YYNGEE. Trimming took 0 bases from V and 7 from J; bases not matched to a gene: 12. The CDR3 sequence is 17 residues long. The CDR3 sequence is CASSVGGAGGPSNTQYF. The CDR3 coding sequence is TGTGCCAGCAGCGTAGGAGGGGCGGGAGGGCCGTCAAATACGCAGTATTTT.

This clonotype has a count of ten or more. The V call is TRBV2, the J call TRBJ2-5; 7 bases are shared with TRBD1. Germline V gene lookup returns CDR1 SNHLY and CDR2 FYNNEI. V was pared by 5 bases and J by 5 bases, with 5 bases of the junction left unmatched. The CDR3 extends over 13 amino acids. The CDR3 sequence: CASSTGVGETQYF. CDR3 nucleotides: TGTGCCAGCAGTACAGGGGTTGGGGAGACCCAGTACTTC.

This clonotype has a count of ten or more. The CDR3 DNA follows: TGTGCCAGCAGTTTGGCGGGAAAAGCGGGAGGCCCCAGGGGGGAGCAGTACTTC. Its translation is CASSLAGKAGGPRGEQYF. J is TRBJ2-7 and V is TRBV27; 9 bases agree with TRBD2. Trimming took 3 bases from V and 7 from J; bases not matched to a gene: 19. The V gene's germline CDR1 is MNHEY and CDR2 SMNVEV (reference sequence). This CDR3 comprises 18 residues.

This chain connects TRBV6-1 to TRBJ2-5, with 7 nucleotides matching TRBD2. With V trimmed by 0 bases and J by 7 bases, 2 bases remained unmatched. Germline assignment: CDR1 MNHNS and CDR2 SASEGT. There are 13 residues in the CDR3. CDR3 loop: CASSEAGEGTQYF. CDR3 nucleotides: TGTGCCAGCAGTGAAGCGGGGGAGGGGACCCAGTACTTC.

This clonotype showed up just a few times. The chain is built from TRBV4-2 and TRBJ2-7; possible D gene TRBD1, 6 bases. The CDR3 has 14 amino acids. Trimming cost V 1 base and J 2 bases, with 9 bases left between them. Looked up from germline, CDR1 is LGHNA and CDR2 is YNFKEQ. CDR3 sequence (DNA): TGTGCCAGCAGCCAAGCGACAGGAGCCTACGAGCAGTACTTC. It yields the protein CASSQATGAYEQYF.

This clonotype was seen more than once but under ten times. The chain is built from TRBV25-1 and TRBJ1-2; D is undetermined. CDR3 length: 13 residues. Between the trimmed V and J ends, which lost 4 bases and 1 base, there was a span of 7 bases. Germline-derived CDR1 and CDR2 are MGHDK and SYGVNS. Here the CDR3 DNA reads TGTGCCAGCAGTGGGATGGTTAACTATGGCTACACCTTC. Amino acid sequence: CASSGMVNYGYTF.